The clone carrying this TCR beta chain was counted many times. The sample is drawn from a study of T cells in Graves' hyperthyroidism and ophthalmopathy. The germline gives CDR1 DFQATT, CDR2 SNEGSKA (reference sequence). The CDR3 covers 14 residues. V lost 6 bases and J 1 base, leaving 14 bases between the germline ends. Using RNA transcripts as the source, TCR beta CDR3 regions were amplified. During a first-round RT-PCR of the TCR CDR3, the HTBI primer set was used. TCRdb re-derived calls from the multiplex PCR reads in MiXCR, one entry per CDR3 protein. This repertoire shows 730,000 or so distinct CDR3 sequences, around 20% found once; its top ten account for over 15%.

The sequencing sample was made of blood. The chain links TRBV20-1 to TRBJ2-3, with a possible D match to TRBD1 (6 bases). The sequence derives from a woman between 50 and 59 years old with Graves' hyperthyroidism that later progressed to Graves' ophthalmopathy. As DNA, the CDR3 is TGCAGTGCCCTACAGGGAGTCGGCACAGATACGCAGTATTTT. Translated: CSALQGVGTDTQYF.